This record concerns one TCR beta chain sequence. The sample is drawn from a study of cytomegalovirus exposure and HLA in healthy donors. PCR was performed using 60 Vbeta and 13 Jbeta primers. Assay used: immunoSEQ multiplex PCR; TCRdb lists only in-frame clones, some missing. The table includes under 140,000 clones, around four fifths detected once. Germline V gene data show CDR1 as SGHNT and CDR2 as YENEEA. This CDR3 has 18 amino acids. Trimming at V came to 5 bases and at J to 0 bases, leaving 10 bases not matched to a gene. The J gene is TRBJ2-6, the V gene TRBV11-3; TRBD1 aligns across 7 bases. This TCR was sampled from a man between 25 and 39 years old in good health and CMV-seropositive. The sequencing sample was made of PBMCs. CDR3 residues: CASSPWDSSNSGANVLTF. CDR3 nucleotides: TGTGCCAGCAGCCCCTGGGACAGTTCCAACTCTGGGGCCAACGTCCTGACTTTC.